This T cell receptor beta chain was sequenced for a study of cytomegalovirus exposure and HLA in healthy donors. The wider study: Clustering assigned 70% to 90% of the roughly 430 genotyped donors to the Caucasian-associated ancestry cluster.

Primers for the PCR totalled 60 Vbeta and 13 Jbeta. The data were produced by immunoSEQ multiplex PCR, yet TCRdb's version contains in-frame clones alone and is incomplete. The sample includes around 150,000 clones, approximately 86% seen only once; the top ten take around 0.5%. General study points: It emerged from a later analysis that several of the most significant clusters appeared to be linked to common viral pathogens.

Healthy people donating bone marrow made up the donors. Nominally healthy donors were sampled, though unrecorded immune exposures were likely. The CDR3 covers 17 residues. Germline V lookup: CDR1 SGHVS, CDR2 FNYEAQ. V shed 5 bases, J shed 6 bases, and the junction held 12 bases outside the gene matches. On this clone: Its specificity is not known.

Sequencing was performed on PBMCs. The chain links TRBV7-6 to TRBJ2-2; 10 bases match TRBD2. The TCR comes from a woman aged 35 to 49 in good health and CMV-seronegative. The CDR3 loop reads CASSPSSLAGRAGELFF. The CDR3 nucleotides read TGTGCCAGCAGCCCCTCTTCACTAGCGGGAAGGGCCGGGGAGCTGTTTTTT.